The 20 T cell receptor beta chains below were found in one sample sequenced in a study of cytomegalovirus exposure and HLA in healthy donors. Primers for the PCR totalled 60 Vbeta and 13 Jbeta. Measured with immunoSEQ multiplex PCR; TCRdb has only the in-frame clones, and not every one. Here the sample spans some 65,000 clones, less than 65% being singletons. The sequencing input was PBMCs. These receptor sequences come from a young man in good health and CMV-seronegative.

The chain has TRBV7-6 and TRBJ2-7, with unresolved D. V dropped 4 bases and J dropped 3 bases, with 7 bases sitting between them. CDR1 SGHVS and CDR2 FNYEAQ come from the germline V gene. This CDR3 contains 12 residues. CDR3 nucleotides: TGTGCCAGCAGCTCGAACAACTACGAGCAGTACTTC. It encodes CASSSNNYEQYF.

This clone was counted only a few times. V usage is TRBV5-8 and J usage is TRBJ2-5; D is unresolved. Germline CDR1 is SGHTS and CDR2 is YDEGEE. V dropped 1 base and J dropped 5 bases, with 15 bases sitting between them. The CDR3 runs to 15 residues. Here the CDR3 DNA reads TGTGCCAGCAGCTTGCGAACGGTGGTTCGGGAGACCCAGTACTTC. Its protein is CASSLRTVVRETQYF.

The chain is built from TRBV7-9 and TRBJ1-5; a possible D gene is TRBD1 (6 bases). Looked up from germline, CDR1 is SEHNR and CDR2 is FQNEAQ (reference sequence). The CDR3 loop spans 12 amino acids. The V end was cut by 1 base, the J end by 12 bases, with 10 bases between. The CDR3 reads CASSLEGGNQHF. CDR3 DNA sequence: TGTGCCAGCAGCTTAGAGGGGGGGAACCAGCATTTT.

The chain is built from TRBV7-2 and TRBJ2-5; tentative D call: TRBD1 (6 bases). Germline-derived CDR1 and CDR2 are SGHTA and FQGNSA. Trimming cost V 2 bases and J 1 base, with 8 bases left between them. This CDR3 region has 14 residues. CDR3 DNA: TGTGCCAGCAGCTTACCCAGGGGCCAAGAGACCCAGTACTTC. Translated, it gives CASSLPRGQETQYF.

V is TRBV5-1 and J is TRBJ2-7; possible D gene TRBD2, 5 bases. The ends were cut back, 4 bases at V and 0 bases at J, with 14 bases in the middle. The CDR3 extends over 15 amino acids. Germline V CDR1 and CDR2: SGHRS, YFSETQ. CDR3 in DNA: TGCGCCAGCAGCCCGGAGGTCAGCCGCTCCTACGAGCAGTACTTC. Protein sequence: CASSPEVSRSYEQYF.

The chain combines TRBV27 with TRBJ2-7, with D tentatively TRBD2 (7 bases). CDR1 is MNHEY, CDR2 SMNVEV, per germline (reference sequence). With 7 bases removed from V and 3 bases from J, the gap between germline ends came to 16 bases. The CDR3 covers 14 residues. The CDR3 reads CASTRGPGDYEQYF. Here the CDR3 DNA reads TGTGCCAGCACGCGGGGGCCGGGAGACTACGAGCAGTACTTC.

The genes are TRBV6-1 and TRBJ2-1; 9 nucleotides agree with TRBD2. Germline CDR1 MNHNS, CDR2 SASEGT. The CDR3 totals 15 residues. The V segment lost 8 bases and the J segment 7 bases; nucleotides outside the gene matches: 12. The CDR3 nucleotides read TGTGCCAGCCTCCGGAGAGCGGGGGGCCTAAATGAGCAGTTCTTC. Translated: CASLRRAGGLNEQFF.

The table lists this clone with a few counts. The chain combines TRBV4-1 with TRBJ2-7, with D perhaps matching TRBD2 (6 bases). Germline loops: CDR1 MGHRA, CDR2 YSYEKL. V was pared by 1 base and J by 2 bases, with 15 bases between. CDR3 length: 16 amino acids. The CDR3 reads CASSQVAEGGAYEQYF. In DNA form, the CDR3 reads TGCGCCAGCAGCCAAGTCGCGGAGGGCGGAGCCTACGAGCAGTACTTC.

The chain links TRBV7-2 to TRBJ2-5, with 8 bases aligning to TRBD2. V lost 5 bases, J lost 2 bases, and 10 bases stayed unmatched. Per the germline V gene, CDR1 is SGHTA and CDR2 is FQGNSA. The CDR3 is made up of 16 amino acids. The CDR3 DNA follows: TGTGCCAGCAGCCGAGCGGGCGGGGGGATACAAGAGACCCAGTACTTC. Its protein product is CASSRAGGGIQETQYF.

The chain links TRBV5-1 to TRBJ1-4, with unresolved D. Trimming removed 4 bases from V and 2 bases from J, with 6 bases in between. Germline CDR1 is SGHRS and CDR2 is YFSETQ. CDR3 length: 13 residues. Written as DNA, the CDR3 is TGCGCCAGCAGCCTTGGCACTAATGAAAAACTGTTTTTT. As protein: CASSLGTNEKLFF.

The chain combines TRBV7-3 with TRBJ2-2; possibly TRBD2 for D (6 bases). Germline CDR1 is SGHTA and CDR2 is FQGTGA. This CDR3 has 12 amino acids. V lost 7 bases to trimming and J lost 4 bases, with 7 bases between them. The CDR3 DNA sequence: TGTGCCAGCATGGGGGGCACCGGGGAGCTGTTTTTT. Translating it yields CASMGGTGELFF.

The chain combines TRBV15 with TRBJ1-1; a weak D match, TRBD1 (6 bases). CDR1 LNHNV and CDR2 YYDKDF come from the germline V gene (reference sequence). The CDR3 runs to 16 residues. The V end lost 2 bases, the J end lost 0 bases, and 13 bases lay between the germline ends. The DNA for the CDR3 is TGTGCCACCAGCAGAAGGGGGGGACTGGTGAACACTGAAGCTTTCTTT. It specifies CATSRRGGLVNTEAFF.

The chain is built from TRBV7-9 and TRBJ2-3, with D possibly being TRBD2 (6 bases). Per the germline V gene, CDR1 is SEHNR and CDR2 is FQNEAQ (reference sequence). CDR3 length equals 14 residues. Trimming stripped 1 base from V and 7 bases from J, with 12 bases between. In nucleotides, the CDR3 is TGTGCCAGCAGCTTAGAGGACTATTTAAATACGCAGTATTTT. Translated: CASSLEDYLNTQYF.

The chain has TRBV5-4 and TRBJ1-1; D is perhaps TRBD1 (5 bases). CDR3 length equals 13 residues. Trimming cost V 4 bases and J 9 bases, with 16 bases left between them. Germline V gives CDR1 SGHNT, CDR2 YYREEE (reference sequence). DNA of the CDR3: TGTGCCAGCAGCCTTCAGGGATTCCCTAAAGCTTTCTTT. Protein product: CASSLQGFPKAFF.

This clone was counted between two and nine times. The chain links TRBV5-1 to TRBJ2-3; TRBD2 is a possible D gene (5 bases). Per germline, CDR1 SGHRS and CDR2 YFSETQ. V gave up 0 bases and J gave up 3 bases, with 8 bases separating them. This CDR3 contains 14 residues. In nucleotides, the CDR3 is TGCGCCAGCAGCTTGGCGGGGAGAACAGATACGCAGTATTTT. This translates into CASSLAGRTDTQYF.

This clone has only a few counts. This chain joins TRBV18 and TRBJ2-1, with D perhaps TRBD2 (5 bases). CDR3 length equals 15 residues. Deletions cut 2 bases from V and 6 bases from J, with 14 bases between. Germline-derived CDR1 and CDR2 are KGHSH and LQKENI. The CDR3 nucleotides read TGTGCCAGCTCACCAGGCTGGACTGTGGGCAATGAGCAGTTCTTC. This encodes CASSPGWTVGNEQFF.

This sequence joins TRBV5-1 and TRBJ1-1; D ambiguous. CDR3 size: 14 residues. CDR1 SGHRS and CDR2 YFSETQ come from the germline V gene. The V and J ends lost 4 bases and 1 base respectively, with 11 bases between them. CDR3 protein: CASSLDGKNTEAFF. CDR3 bases: TGCGCCAGCAGCCTGGACGGTAAGAACACTGAAGCTTTCTTT.

The chain is built from TRBV11-3 and TRBJ1-1; D is ambiguous. The CDR3 runs to 13 residues. Germline V gene sequence: CDR1 SGHNT, CDR2 YENEEA. The germline V and J ends were trimmed by 5 bases and 10 bases, with 17 bases remaining between them. CDR3 bases: TGTGCCAGCAGCCCCGCGGGATTCCGGGGAGCTTTCTTT. Translation: CASSPAGFRGAFF.

V gene TRBV2 combines with J gene TRBJ1-1; 8 nucleotides match TRBD1. CDR3 length equals 16 residues. CDR1 is SNHLY and CDR2 is FYNNEI in the germline V gene. V shed 0 bases, J shed 7 bases, and the junction held 10 bases outside the gene matches. CDR3 nucleotide sequence: TGTGCCAGCAGTGAAGCAAAGGACAGGGTGTTCTTTGAAGCTTTCTTT. This encodes CASSEAKDRVFFEAFF.

This clone is a singleton in its sample. The V and J genes are TRBV7-2 and TRBJ2-5, with 13 bases that match TRBD2. CDR3 length: 17 amino acids. J gave up 3 bases and V 1 base, and 5 bases lay outside the gene matches. Per germline, CDR1 SGHTA and CDR2 FQGNSA. The CDR3 DNA reads TGTGCCAGCAGCTTAGGTCTGACTAGCGGGGGGAAAGAGACCCAGTACTTC. It encodes CASSLGLTSGGKETQYF.